These 14 T cell receptor beta chains were sequenced from one sample in a study of T cells in Graves' hyperthyroidism and ophthalmopathy. The CDR3 regions of TCR beta were amplified from RNA transcripts. The HTBI primer set served for first-round RT-PCR of the TCR CDR3. Using its own MiXCR run on the multiplex PCR reads, TCRdb lists one record per CDR3 protein. The sample consists of 300,000 to 450,000 distinct CDR3 sequences, over 15% of them appearing once. The sample comprised blood. Every receptor here comes from a woman in her forties with Graves' ophthalmopathy.

This clonotype was counted at least ten times. This chain connects TRBV28 to TRBJ2-5; possible D gene TRBD2, 5 bases. The CDR3 spans 11 residues. Deletions cut 8 bases from V and 7 bases from J, with 11 bases between. Germline V gene lookup returns CDR1 MDHEN and CDR2 SYDVKM. The CDR3 region is CASERRGTQYF. CDR3 bases: TGTGCCAGCGAACGACGGGGGACCCAGTACTTC.

This clonotype was recorded many times. This sequence joins TRBV15 and TRBJ2-5; 7 bases are a match to TRBD1. From germline, CDR1 is LNHNV and CDR2 YYDKDF (reference sequence). The CDR3 sequence is 15 residues long. V trimming: 1 base; J trimming: 5 bases; junction bases outside the gene matches: 7. The DNA for the CDR3 is TGTGCCACCAGCAGAGGGAAGGGGGCAGGGGAGACCCAGTACTTC. Residues: CATSRGKGAGETQYF.

Ten or more counts support this clonotype. This chain joins TRBV28 and TRBJ2-3; 11 nucleotides line up with TRBD2. Germline lookup yields CDR1 MDHEN and CDR2 SYDVKM. The CDR3 is made up of 18 amino acids. V lost 5 bases to trimming and J lost 2 bases; unmatched junction nucleotides: 12. DNA of the CDR3: TGTGCCAGCAGTACTACTAGCGGGAGAGTCCCTTTCACAGATACGCAGTATTTT. Protein: CASSTTSGRVPFTDTQYF.

The chain is built from TRBV5-6 and TRBJ2-7, with D possibly being TRBD1 (6 bases). The CDR3 totals 14 residues. The germline V gene has CDR1 SGHDT and CDR2 YYEEEE. V lost 0 bases, J lost 6 bases, and 13 bases lay in between. CDR3 sequence reads: CASSLVWTEAEQYF. For the CDR3, the DNA is TGTGCCAGCAGCTTGGTGTGGACAGAAGCCGAGCAGTACTTC.

The J gene is TRBJ2-7, the V gene TRBV19; D could derive from TRBD1 or TRBD2 (5 bases each). Trimming took off 5 bases at V and 5 bases at J, with 16 bases between the two ends. The germline V gene encodes CDR1 LNHDA and CDR2 SQIVND (reference sequence). The CDR3 has 14 amino acids. In DNA form, the CDR3 reads TGTGCCAGTAGTTTGGGACCTGGACCCCACGAGCAGTACTTC. Translated: CASSLGPGPHEQYF.

V gene TRBV28 combines with J gene TRBJ2-6; D not certain. The CDR3 covers 15 residues. Germline values: CDR1 MDHEN, CDR2 SYDVKM. V was cut by 2 bases and J by 4 bases, with 9 bases left in between. CDR3 DNA: TGTGCCAGCAGTTTAGCGGCAGTGGGGGCCAACGTCCTGACTTTC. Its translation: CASSLAAVGANVLTF.

This clonotype came up many times. The rearrangement uses TRBV27 and TRBJ2-4; the D gene could be TRBD1 or TRBD2 (5 bases each). The CDR3 consists of 15 residues. V was trimmed by 0 bases and J by 4 bases, leaving 10 bases between them. Germline values: CDR1 MNHEY, CDR2 SMNVEV (reference sequence). The CDR3 loop is CASSLSGATKNIQYF. CDR3 nucleotide sequence: TGTGCCAGCAGTTTATCCGGGGCCACGAAAAACATTCAGTACTTC.

The table lists this clonotype with many counts. CDR3 in amino acids: CSAGPFTDGEETQYF. CDR3 coding DNA: TGCAGTGCTGGCCCCTTCACGGACGGAGAAGAGACCCAGTACTTC. The chain uses TRBV20-1 and TRBJ2-5; D is undetermined. The CDR3 contains 15 residues. Germline assignment: CDR1 DFQATT and CDR2 SNEGSKA (reference sequence). Trimming removed 5 bases from V and 3 bases from J, with 19 bases in between.

The table lists this clonotype with many counts. V usage is TRBV9 and J usage is TRBJ2-2; TRBD2 agrees at 7 bases. V lost 5 bases and J lost 4; bases outside the gene matches: 11. The CDR3 is 16 residues long. In germline, CDR1 is SGDLS, CDR2 YYNGEE. CDR3 protein: CASSANSGLITGELFF. The CDR3 nucleotides read TGTGCCAGCAGTGCAAATAGCGGGTTAATCACCGGGGAGCTGTTTTTT. Drawing the rest from reference TRBV9 and TRBJ2-2, the complete variable domain is DSGVTQTPKHLITATGQRVTLRCSPRSGDLSVYWYQQSLDQGLQFLIQYYNGEERAKGNILERFSAQQFPDLHSELNLSSLELGDSALYFCASSANSGLITGELFFGEGSRLTVL.

This clonotype came up many times. The rearrangement links TRBV7-8 to TRBJ2-7; 7 positions match TRBD2. Germline V gives CDR1 SGHVS, CDR2 FQNEAQ. Losses at the gene ends were 6 bases for V and 2 bases for J; bases not matched to a gene: 7. CDR3 length equals 14 residues. In DNA, the CDR3 is TGTGCCAGCAGTTTGGCGGGAGCCGCCTACGAGCAGTACTTC. Encoded protein: CASSLAGAAYEQYF. Based on the CDR3 plus reference TRBV7-8 and TRBJ2-7, the full variable domain is GAGVSQSPRYKVAKRGQDVALRCDPISGHVSLFWYQQALGQGPEFLTYFQNEAQLDKSGLPSDRFFAERPEGSVSTLKIQRTQQEDSAVYLCASSLAGAAYEQYFGPGTRLTVT.

This clonotype was seen at least ten times. The chain employs TRBV2 and TRBJ1-3; no reliable D call. In germline, CDR1 is SNHLY, CDR2 FYNNEI. The V end lost 3 bases, the J end lost 4 bases, and 13 bases lay between the germline ends. This CDR3 is 15 amino acids long. CDR3 nucleotides: TGTGCCAGCAGTGATTCCGAGGGTCGAGGAAACACCATATATTTT. It yields the protein CASSDSEGRGNTIYF.

Ten or more counts support this clonotype. The chain is built from TRBV28 and TRBJ2-5, with 7 bases fitting TRBD1. Trimming took 5 bases from V and 2 from J; bases not matched to a gene: 8. The CDR3 runs to 15 residues. From germline, CDR1 is MDHEN and CDR2 SYDVKM. DNA of the CDR3: TGTGCCAGCAGTAAACCACGGACAGGTCAAGAGACCCAGTACTTC. It encodes CASSKPRTGQETQYF.

This clonotype was seen repeatedly, ten times or more. The rearrangement uses TRBV25-1 and TRBJ1-2; tentatively, D is TRBD1 (5 bases). The V gene lost 2 bases and the J gene lost 2 bases, with 9 bases spanning the gap. The CDR3 is made up of 14 amino acids. Germline lookup yields CDR1 MGHDK and CDR2 SYGVNS. This CDR3 reads CASSESGQNYGYTF. In DNA, the CDR3 is TGTGCCAGCAGTGAAAGTGGACAAAACTATGGCTACACCTTC.

This clonotype was recorded at least ten times. V and J are TRBV13 and TRBJ2-1; 10 bases fit TRBD2. The V and J ends lost 5 bases and 9 bases, in that order; junction bases with no gene match: 13. This CDR3 has 16 amino acids. Germline-derived CDR1 and CDR2 are PRHDT and FYEKMQ (reference sequence). CDR3 sequence: CASSPGLAGGEAEQFF. CDR3 DNA: TGTGCCAGCAGCCCCGGGTTAGCGGGAGGTGAGGCTGAGCAGTTCTTC.